This T cell receptor beta chain is drawn from a study of TIL therapy for anti-PD-1-resistant metastatic lung cancer. Only a few counts were recorded for this clone. Its antigen is currently unknown. The libraries were made with immunoSEQ v3. Repertoires were generated with immunoSEQ multiplex PCR, while TCRdb's copy carries only in-frame clones and drops some. This sample has 50,000 or so clones; 70% to 80% occur once, and the top ten carry about 5%. Time point noted: pre-treatment sample, taken before nivolumab and TIL therapy. Study-wide results and caveats: TIL clonotype persistence in blood showed no apparent association with response.

The CDR3 runs 15 residues. The germline V and J ends were trimmed by 0 bases and 8 bases, with 17 bases remaining between them. The germline CDR1 and CDR2 sequences are SGDLS and YYNGEE. The TCR comes from a woman between 30 and 80 years old with non-small cell lung cancer. This specimen consisted of blood, obtained at baseline. The chain joins TRBV9 to TRBJ1-2; D uncertain. Written as DNA, the CDR3 is TGTGCCAGCAGCGTAGACCCCCAGCCAAGCGGGGGCTACACCTTC. It is translated as CASSVDPQPSGGYTF.